The T cell receptor (beta chain) under discussion was sequenced for a study of T cell repertoires in cytomegalovirus infection. As for the study in general: Used in the study were CMV epitopes, some recently identified and HLA-C-restricted, others well-studied and HLA-B-restricted. Through public TCR beta signatures, both CMV infection and matching HLA type were indicated. Study-wide findings and caveats: Summed frequency of shared TCR beta families picked out CMV carriers who also had the relevant HLA. Ex vivo, HLA-C-restricted CMV-specific TCR beta clonotypes prevailed over the rest of the response.

The CDR3 is 15 amino acids. Germline CDR1 SGHVS, CDR2 FQNEAQ. Deletions cut 5 bases from V and 1 base from J, with 14 bases between. TCRdb reprocessed the reads via MiXCR and lists one record per CDR3 protein. The table lists roughly 700,000 distinct CDR3 sequences, around 35% of them singletons. Worth noting for this clonotype: Its target is not known.

Sequencing used cultured PBMCs, obtained from culture after CMV antigen stimulation. The source of this sequence is a human donor in good health (CMV status not recorded). Some clones in this sample may be carry-over from other donors' samples. The chain uses TRBV7-8 and TRBJ2-5, with a possible D match to TRBD2 (6 bases). The CDR3 is CASSPPSGLQETQYF. The CDR3 DNA follows: TGTGCCAGCAGCCCCCCCAGCGGGCTCCAAGAGACCCAGTACTTC. The variable domain in full, with the rest retrieved from reference TRBV7-8 and TRBJ2-5, is GAGVSQSPRYKVAKRGQDVALRCDPISGHVSLFWYQQALGQGPEFLTYFQNEAQLDKSGLPSDRFFAERPEGSVSTLKIQRTQQEDSAVYLCASSPPSGLQETQYFGPGTRLLVL.